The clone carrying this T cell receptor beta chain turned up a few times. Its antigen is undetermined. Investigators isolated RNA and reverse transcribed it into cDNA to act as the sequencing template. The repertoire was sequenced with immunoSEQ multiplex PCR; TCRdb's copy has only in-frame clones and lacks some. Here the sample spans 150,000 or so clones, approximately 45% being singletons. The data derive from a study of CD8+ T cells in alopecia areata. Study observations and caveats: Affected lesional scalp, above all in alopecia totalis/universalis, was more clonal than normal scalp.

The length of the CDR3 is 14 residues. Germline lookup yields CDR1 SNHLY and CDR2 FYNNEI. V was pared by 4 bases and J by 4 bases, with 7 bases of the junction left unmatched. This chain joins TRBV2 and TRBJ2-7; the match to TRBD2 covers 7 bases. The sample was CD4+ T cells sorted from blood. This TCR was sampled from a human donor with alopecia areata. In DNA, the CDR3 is TGTGCCAGCAGTGTAGGACTAGGACCTTACGAGCAGTACTTC. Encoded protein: CASSVGLGPYEQYF.